This T cell receptor beta chain derives from a study of cytomegalovirus exposure and HLA in healthy donors. Details on this clone: No antigen is known for it.

Separate from the approximately 670-subject first cohort, the approximately 120-subject validation cohort was the one that the donors belonged to. Broader study findings: The study designated about 160 TCR beta chains cytomegalovirus-associated. One later analysis, an examination of the 120 validation repertoires, found that first-cohort TCR clusters tended to co-occur in them.

Assay used: immunoSEQ multiplex PCR; TCRdb lists only in-frame clones, some missing. The sample records around 150,000 clones, 88% being singletons. The clonotype comes from a man in his late teens or twenties in good health and CMV-seronegative. The sequencing input was PBMCs.

The CDR3 DNA reads TGTGCCAGCAGAACTAGTACAGGGGTAGAGACCCAGTACTTC. It encodes CASRTSTGVETQYF. V gene TRBV6-5 combines with J gene TRBJ2-5, with 7 bases identical to TRBD1. Germline CDR1 is MNHEY and CDR2 is SVGAGI. With V trimmed by 6 bases and J by 4 bases, 8 bases remained unmatched. The CDR3 spans 14 residues.